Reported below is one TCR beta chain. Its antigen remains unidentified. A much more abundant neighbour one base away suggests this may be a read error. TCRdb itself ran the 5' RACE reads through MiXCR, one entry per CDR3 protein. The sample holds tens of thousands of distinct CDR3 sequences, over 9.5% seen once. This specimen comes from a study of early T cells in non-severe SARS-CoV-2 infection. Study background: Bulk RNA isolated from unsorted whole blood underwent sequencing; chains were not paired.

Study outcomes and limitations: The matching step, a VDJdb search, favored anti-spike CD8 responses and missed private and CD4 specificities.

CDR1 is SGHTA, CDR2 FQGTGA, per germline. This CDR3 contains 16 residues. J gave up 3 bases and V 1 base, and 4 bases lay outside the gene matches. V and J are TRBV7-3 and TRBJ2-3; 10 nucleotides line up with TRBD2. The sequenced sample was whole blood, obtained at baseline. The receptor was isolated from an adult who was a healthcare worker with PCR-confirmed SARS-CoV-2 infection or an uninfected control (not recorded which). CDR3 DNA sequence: TGTGCCAGCAGCTTAAGCGCTAGCGGGGGAACAGATACGCAGTATTTT. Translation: CASSLSASGGTDTQYF.